What follows are 2 T cell receptor beta chains derived from one specimen sequenced in a study of shared clonotypes between healthy human individuals. The repertoire was sequenced with immunoSEQ multiplex PCR; TCRdb's copy has only in-frame clones and lacks some. The sample records fewer than 1.6 million clones, around 98.5% being singletons. The sample comprised naive CD4+ T cells sorted from blood. The subset was: CD45RA+ positively selected. These receptors all stem from a man aged 30-40 years in good health.

The gene calls are TRBV1 and TRBJ2-2; TRBD1 is the table's D call and was not checked against the DNA. TRBV1 is noted as a pseudogene. This CDR3 is built from 18 residues. CDR3 DNA: TGCACCAGCAGCCACGAACAGGGGGGTAGCGGTTCCACCGGGGAGCTGTTTTTT. It translates to CTSSHEQGGSGSTGELFF.

This rearrangement joins TRBV11-3 to TRBJ2-2, with D maybe TRBD2 (6 bases). Germline CDR1 and CDR2: SGHNT and YENEEA. CDR3 length equals 13 residues. Trimming left V 0 bases short and J 10 bases short, with 9 bases between. The CDR3 DNA sequence: TGTGCCAGCAGCTTAGAGGGGGGAGCGGAGCTGTTTTTT. It codes for CASSLEGGAELFF.